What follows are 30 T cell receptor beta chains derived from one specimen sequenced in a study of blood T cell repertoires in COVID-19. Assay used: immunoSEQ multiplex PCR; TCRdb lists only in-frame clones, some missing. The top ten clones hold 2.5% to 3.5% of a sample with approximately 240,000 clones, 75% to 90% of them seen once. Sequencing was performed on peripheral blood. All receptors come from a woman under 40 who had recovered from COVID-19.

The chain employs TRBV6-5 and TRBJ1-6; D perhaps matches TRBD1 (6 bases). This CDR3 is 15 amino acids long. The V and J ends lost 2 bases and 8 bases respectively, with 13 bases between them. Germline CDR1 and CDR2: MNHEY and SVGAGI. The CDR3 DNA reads TGTGCCAGCAGTTACGGGTACAGGGACCATTCACCCCTCCACTTT. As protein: CASSYGYRDHSPLHF.

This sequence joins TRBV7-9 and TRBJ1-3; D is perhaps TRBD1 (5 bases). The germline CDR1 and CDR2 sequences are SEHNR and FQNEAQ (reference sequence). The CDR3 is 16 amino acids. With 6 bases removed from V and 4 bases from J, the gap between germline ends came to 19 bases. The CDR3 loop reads CASSRRGGERGNTIYF. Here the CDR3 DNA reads TGTGCCAGCAGTCGGAGGGGCGGGGAAAGAGGAAACACCATATATTTT.

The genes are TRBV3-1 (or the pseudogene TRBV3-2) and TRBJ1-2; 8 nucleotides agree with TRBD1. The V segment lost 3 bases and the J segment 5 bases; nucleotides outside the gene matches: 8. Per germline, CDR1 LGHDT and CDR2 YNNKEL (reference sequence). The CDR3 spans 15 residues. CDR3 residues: CASSHRTGTLYGYTF. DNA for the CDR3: TGTGCCAGCAGCCATAGGACAGGGACCCTATATGGCTACACCTTC.

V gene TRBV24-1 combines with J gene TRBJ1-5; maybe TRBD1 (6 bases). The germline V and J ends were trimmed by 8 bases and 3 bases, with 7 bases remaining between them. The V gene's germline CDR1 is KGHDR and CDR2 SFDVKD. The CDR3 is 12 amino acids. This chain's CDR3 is CATMGANQPQHF. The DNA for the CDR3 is TGTGCCACCATGGGGGCCAATCAGCCCCAGCATTTT.

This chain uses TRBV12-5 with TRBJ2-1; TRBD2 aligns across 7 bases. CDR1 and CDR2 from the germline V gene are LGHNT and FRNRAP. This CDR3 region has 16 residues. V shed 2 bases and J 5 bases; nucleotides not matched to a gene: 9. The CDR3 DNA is TGTGCTAGTGGTTTGATCGAAAGCGGGGCAGACAATGAGCAGTTCTTC. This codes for CASGLIESGADNEQFF.

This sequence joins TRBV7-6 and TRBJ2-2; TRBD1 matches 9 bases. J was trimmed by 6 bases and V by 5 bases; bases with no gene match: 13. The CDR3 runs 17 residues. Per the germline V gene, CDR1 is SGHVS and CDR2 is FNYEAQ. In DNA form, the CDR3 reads TGTGCCAGCAGCCCAGAACAGGGGGCCGTTTTGGCCGGGGAGCTGTTTTTT. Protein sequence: CASSPEQGAVLAGELFF.

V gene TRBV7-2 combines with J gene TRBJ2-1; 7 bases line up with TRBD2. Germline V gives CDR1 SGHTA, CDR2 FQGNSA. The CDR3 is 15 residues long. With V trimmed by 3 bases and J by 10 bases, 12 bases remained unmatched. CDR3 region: CASSFMGGFEGEQFF. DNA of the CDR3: TGTGCCAGCAGCTTTATGGGAGGGTTTGAAGGCGAGCAGTTCTTC.

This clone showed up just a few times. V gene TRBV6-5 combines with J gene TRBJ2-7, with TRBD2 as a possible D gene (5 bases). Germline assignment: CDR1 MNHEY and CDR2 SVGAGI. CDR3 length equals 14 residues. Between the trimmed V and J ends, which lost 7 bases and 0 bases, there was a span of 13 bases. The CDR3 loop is CASNKDSSSYEQYF. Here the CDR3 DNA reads TGTGCCAGCAATAAGGACTCGAGCTCCTACGAGCAGTACTTC.

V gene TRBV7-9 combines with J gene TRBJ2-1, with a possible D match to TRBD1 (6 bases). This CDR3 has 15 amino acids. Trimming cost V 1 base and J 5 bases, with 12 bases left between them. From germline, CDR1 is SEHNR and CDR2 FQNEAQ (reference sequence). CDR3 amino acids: CASSLGQGSDNEQFF. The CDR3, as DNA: TGTGCCAGCAGCTTAGGGCAGGGGAGCGACAATGAGCAGTTCTTC.

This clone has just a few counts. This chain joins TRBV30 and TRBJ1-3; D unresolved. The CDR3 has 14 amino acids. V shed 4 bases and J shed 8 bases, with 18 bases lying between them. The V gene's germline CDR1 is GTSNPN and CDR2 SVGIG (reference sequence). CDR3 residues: CAWNGTPQRDTIYF. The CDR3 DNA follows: TGTGCCTGGAATGGCACACCCCAACGGGACACCATATATTTT.

This CDR3 is CASSWGGEKYEQYF. CDR3 bases: TGTGCCAGCAGTTGGGGCGGGGAGAAGTACGAGCAGTACTTC. J is TRBJ2-7 and V is TRBV6-5; the D gene is possibly TRBD2 (6 bases). In germline, CDR1 is MNHEY, CDR2 SVGAGI. The length of the CDR3 is 14 residues. V was pared by 4 bases and J by 4 bases, with 14 bases between.

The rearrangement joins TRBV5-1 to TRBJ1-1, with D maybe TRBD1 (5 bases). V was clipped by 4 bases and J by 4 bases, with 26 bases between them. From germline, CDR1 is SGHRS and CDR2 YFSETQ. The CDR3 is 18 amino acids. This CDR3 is CASSIGWGVTKGGTEAFF. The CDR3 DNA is TGCGCCAGCAGCATCGGCTGGGGGGTTACCAAGGGTGGCACTGAAGCTTTCTTT.

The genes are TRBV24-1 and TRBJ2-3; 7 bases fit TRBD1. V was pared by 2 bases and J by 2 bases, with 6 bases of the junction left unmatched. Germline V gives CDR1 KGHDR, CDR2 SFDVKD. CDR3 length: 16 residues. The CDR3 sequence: CATSDSRGPDTDTQYF. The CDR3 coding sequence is TGTGCCACCAGTGATTCGAGGGGGCCTGACACAGATACGCAGTATTTT.

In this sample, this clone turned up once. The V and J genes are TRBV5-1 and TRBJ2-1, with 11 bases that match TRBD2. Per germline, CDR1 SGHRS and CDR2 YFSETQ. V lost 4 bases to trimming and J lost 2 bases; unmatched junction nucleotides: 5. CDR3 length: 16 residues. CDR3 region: CASSDIAGGPYNEQFF. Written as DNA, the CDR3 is TGCGCCAGCAGCGACATAGCGGGGGGGCCCTACAATGAGCAGTTCTTC. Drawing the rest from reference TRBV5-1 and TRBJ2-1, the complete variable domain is KAGVTQTPRYLIKTRGQQVTLSCSPISGHRSVSWYQQTPGQGLQFLFEYFSETQRNKGNFPGRFSGRQFSNSRSEMNVSTLELGDSALYLCASSDIAGGPYNEQFFGPGTRLTVL.

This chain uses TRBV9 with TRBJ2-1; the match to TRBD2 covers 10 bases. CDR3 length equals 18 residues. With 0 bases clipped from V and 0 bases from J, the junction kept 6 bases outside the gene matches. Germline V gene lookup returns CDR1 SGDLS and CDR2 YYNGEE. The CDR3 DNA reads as TGTGCCAGCAGCGTAGGCCTAGCGGGGGCTTCCTCCTACAATGAGCAGTTCTTC. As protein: CASSVGLAGASSYNEQFF. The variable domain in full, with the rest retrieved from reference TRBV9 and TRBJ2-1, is DSGVTQTPKHLITATGQRVTLRCSPRSGDLSVYWYQQSLDQGLQFLIQYYNGEERAKGNILERFSAQQFPDLHSELNLSSLELGDSALYFCASSVGLAGASSYNEQFFGPGTRLTVL.

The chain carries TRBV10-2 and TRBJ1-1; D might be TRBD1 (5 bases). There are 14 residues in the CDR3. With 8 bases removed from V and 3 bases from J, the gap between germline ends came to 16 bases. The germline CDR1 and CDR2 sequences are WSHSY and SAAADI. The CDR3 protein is CASGSGWEDTEAFF. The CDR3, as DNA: TGCGCCAGCGGGTCAGGGTGGGAGGACACTGAAGCTTTCTTT.

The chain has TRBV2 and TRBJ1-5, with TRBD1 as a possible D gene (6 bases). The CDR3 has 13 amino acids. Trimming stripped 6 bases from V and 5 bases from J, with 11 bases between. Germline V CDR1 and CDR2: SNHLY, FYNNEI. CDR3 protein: CASSSRGDQPQHF. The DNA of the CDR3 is TGTGCCAGCAGCAGCAGGGGCGATCAGCCCCAGCATTTT.

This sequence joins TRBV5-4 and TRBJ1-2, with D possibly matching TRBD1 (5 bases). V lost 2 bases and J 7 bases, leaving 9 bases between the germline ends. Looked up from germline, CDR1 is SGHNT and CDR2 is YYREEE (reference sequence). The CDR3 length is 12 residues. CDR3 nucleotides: TGTGCCAGCAGCTTAGGGGCACTTGGCTACACCTTC. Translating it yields CASSLGALGYTF.

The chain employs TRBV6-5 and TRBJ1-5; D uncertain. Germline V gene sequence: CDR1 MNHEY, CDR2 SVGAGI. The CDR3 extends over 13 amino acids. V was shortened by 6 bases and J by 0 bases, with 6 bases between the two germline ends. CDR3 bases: TGTGCCAGCAGCCAGGTTAGCAATCAGCCCCAGCATTTT. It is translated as CASSQVSNQPQHF.

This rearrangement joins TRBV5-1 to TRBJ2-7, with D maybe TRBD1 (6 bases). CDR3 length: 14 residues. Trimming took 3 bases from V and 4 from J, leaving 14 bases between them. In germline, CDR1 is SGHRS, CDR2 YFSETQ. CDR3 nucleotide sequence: TGCGCCAGCAGCTGGAGCGATCAGGGGTACGAGCAGTACTTC. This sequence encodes CASSWSDQGYEQYF.

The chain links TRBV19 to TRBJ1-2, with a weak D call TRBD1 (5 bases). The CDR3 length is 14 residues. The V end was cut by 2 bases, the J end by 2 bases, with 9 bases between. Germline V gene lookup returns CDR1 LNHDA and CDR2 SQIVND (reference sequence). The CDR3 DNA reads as TGTGCCAGTAGTATACAGGGTGCGAACTATGGCTACACCTTC. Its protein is CASSIQGANYGYTF. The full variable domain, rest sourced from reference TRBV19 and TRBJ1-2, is DGGITQSPKYLFRKEGQNVTLSCEQNLNHDAMYWYRQDPGQGLRLIYYSQIVNDFQKGDIAEGYSVSREKKESFPLTVTSAQKNPTAFYLCASSIQGANYGYTFGSGTRLTVV.

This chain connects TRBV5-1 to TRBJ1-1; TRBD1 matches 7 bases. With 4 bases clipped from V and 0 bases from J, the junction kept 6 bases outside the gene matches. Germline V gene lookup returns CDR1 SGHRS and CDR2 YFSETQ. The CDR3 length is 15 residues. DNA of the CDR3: TGCGCCAGCAGCCCCAGGACAGGAATGAACACTGAAGCTTTCTTT. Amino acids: CASSPRTGMNTEAFF.

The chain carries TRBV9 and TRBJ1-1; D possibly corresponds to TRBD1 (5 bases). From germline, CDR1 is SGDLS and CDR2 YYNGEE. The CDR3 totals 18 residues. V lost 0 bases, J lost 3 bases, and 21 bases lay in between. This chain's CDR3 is CASSVEDSSSSAYTEAFF. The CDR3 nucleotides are TGTGCCAGCAGCGTAGAAGACAGTTCTTCGTCGGCGTACACTGAAGCTTTCTTT.

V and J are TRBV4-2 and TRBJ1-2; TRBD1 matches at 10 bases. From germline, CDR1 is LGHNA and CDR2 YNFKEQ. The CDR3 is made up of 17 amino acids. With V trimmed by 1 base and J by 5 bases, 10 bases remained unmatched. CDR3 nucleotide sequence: TGTGCCAGCAGCCAAGTTGGTACTGGACAGGGGGAGTATGGCTACACCTTC. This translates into CASSQVGTGQGEYGYTF.

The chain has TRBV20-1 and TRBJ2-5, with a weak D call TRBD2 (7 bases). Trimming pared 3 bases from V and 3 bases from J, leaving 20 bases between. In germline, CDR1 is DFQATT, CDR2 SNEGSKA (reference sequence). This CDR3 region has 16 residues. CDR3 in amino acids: CSASKGVGGPEETQYF. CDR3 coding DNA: TGCAGTGCTAGTAAGGGTGTGGGGGGGCCGGAAGAGACCCAGTACTTC.

The CDR3 coding sequence is TGTGCCAGCAGCCAATCCCGGGACAGGGTTTACAATGAGCAGTTCTTC. Its translation is CASSQSRDRVYNEQFF. This chain uses TRBV3-1 (or the pseudogene TRBV3-2) with TRBJ2-1; 9 nucleotides match TRBD1. The germline gives CDR1 LGHDT, CDR2 YNNKEL (reference sequence). CDR3 length: 16 amino acids. V was pared by 2 bases and J by 4 bases, with 6 bases of the junction left unmatched.

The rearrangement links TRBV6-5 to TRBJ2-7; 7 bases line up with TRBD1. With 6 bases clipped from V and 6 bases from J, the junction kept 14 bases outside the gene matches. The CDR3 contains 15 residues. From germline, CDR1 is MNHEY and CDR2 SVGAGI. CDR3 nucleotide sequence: TGTGCCAGCAGACCTACTAGACAGGGTGTAGCCGAGCAGTACTTC. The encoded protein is CASRPTRQGVAEQYF.

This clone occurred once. The CDR3 nucleotides read TGTGCCAGTAGTACGAAGGACAGGGCAAAGACCAAAAACATTCAGTACTTC. Translation: CASSTKDRAKTKNIQYF. The chain joins TRBV19 to TRBJ2-4; 8 positions agree with TRBD1. J lost 2 bases, V lost 4 bases, and 10 bases had no gene match. Germline-derived CDR1 and CDR2 are LNHDA and SQIVND (reference sequence). The CDR3 spans 17 residues.

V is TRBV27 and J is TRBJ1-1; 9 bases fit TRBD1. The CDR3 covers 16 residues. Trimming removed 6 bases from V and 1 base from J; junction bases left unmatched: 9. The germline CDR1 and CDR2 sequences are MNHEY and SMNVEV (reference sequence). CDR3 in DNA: TGTGCCAGCAGCGTAATTCCGGGACAGGGGAACACTGAAGCTTTCTTT. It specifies CASSVIPGQGNTEAFF.

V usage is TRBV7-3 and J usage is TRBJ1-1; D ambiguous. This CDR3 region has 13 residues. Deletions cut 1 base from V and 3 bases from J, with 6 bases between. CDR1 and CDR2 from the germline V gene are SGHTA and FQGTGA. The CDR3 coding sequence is TGTGCCAGCAGCTTAAGTGAGGACACTGAAGCTTTCTTT. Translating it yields CASSLSEDTEAFF.